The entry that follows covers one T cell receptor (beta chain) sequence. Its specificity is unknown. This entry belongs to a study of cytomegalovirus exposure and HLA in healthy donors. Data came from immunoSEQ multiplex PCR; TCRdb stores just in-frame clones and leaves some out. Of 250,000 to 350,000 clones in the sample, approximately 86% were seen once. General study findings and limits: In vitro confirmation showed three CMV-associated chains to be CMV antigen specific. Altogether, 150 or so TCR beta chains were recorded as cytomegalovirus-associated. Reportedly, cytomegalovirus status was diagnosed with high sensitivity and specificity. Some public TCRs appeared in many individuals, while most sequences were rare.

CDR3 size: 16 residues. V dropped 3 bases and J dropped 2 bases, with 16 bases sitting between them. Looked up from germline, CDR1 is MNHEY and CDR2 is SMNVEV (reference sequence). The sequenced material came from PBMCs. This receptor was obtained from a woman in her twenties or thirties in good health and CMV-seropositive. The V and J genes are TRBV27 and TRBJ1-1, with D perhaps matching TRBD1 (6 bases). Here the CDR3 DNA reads TGTGCCAGCAGTTTTGGGGGGCGCCGGTCCAACACTGAAGCTTTCTTT. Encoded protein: CASSFGGRRSNTEAFF.